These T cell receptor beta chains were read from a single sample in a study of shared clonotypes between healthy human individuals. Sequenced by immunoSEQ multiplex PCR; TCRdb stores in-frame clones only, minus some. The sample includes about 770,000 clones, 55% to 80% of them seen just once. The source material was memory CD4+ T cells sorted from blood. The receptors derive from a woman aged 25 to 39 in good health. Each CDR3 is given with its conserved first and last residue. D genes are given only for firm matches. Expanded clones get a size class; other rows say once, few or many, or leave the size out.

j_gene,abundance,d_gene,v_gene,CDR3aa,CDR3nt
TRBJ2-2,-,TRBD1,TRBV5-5,CASLRQGNTGELFF,TGTGCCAGCTTGAGACAGGGGAACACCGGGGAGCTGTTTTTT
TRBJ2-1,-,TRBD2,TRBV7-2,CASGNQRGSYNEQFF,TGTGCCAGCGGCAATCAGCGGGGCTCCTACAATGAGCAGTTCTTC
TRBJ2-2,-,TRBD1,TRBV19,CASRAQGTDTGELFF,TGTGCCAGTAGGGCACAGGGGACAGACACCGGGGAGCTGTTTTTT
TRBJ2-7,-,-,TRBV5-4,CASSLQDGIYEQYF,TGTGCCAGCAGCTTGCAGGACGGAATTTACGAGCAGTACTTC
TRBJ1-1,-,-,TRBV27,CASGNGRNTEAFF,TGTGCCAGCGGAAACGGACGGAACACTGAAGCTTTCTTT
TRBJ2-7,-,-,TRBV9,CASSVEIGPSYEQYF,TGTGCCAGCAGCGTAGAGATTGGACCCTCCTACGAGCAGTACTTC
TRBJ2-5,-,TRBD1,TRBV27,CASSLGYGDRGKGETQYF,TGTGCCAGCAGTTTAGGGTATGGGGACAGGGGGAAAGGAGAGACCCAGTACTTC
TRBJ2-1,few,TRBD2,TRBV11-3,CASSAGLAGNNEQFF,TGTGCCAGCAGCGCGGGACTAGCGGGGAACAATGAGCAGTTCTTC
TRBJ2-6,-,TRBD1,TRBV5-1,CASSVRDSFTGANVLTF,TGCGCCAGCAGCGTCCGGGACAGCTTTACTGGGGCCAACGTCCTGACTTTC
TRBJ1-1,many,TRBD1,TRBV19,CASSIGRAGGGTEAFF,TGTGCCAGTAGTATAGGCCGGGCAGGGGGCGGCACTGAAGCTTTCTTT
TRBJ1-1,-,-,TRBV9,CASSVASGTEAFF,TGTGCCAGCAGCGTAGCGTCGGGCACTGAAGCTTTCTTT
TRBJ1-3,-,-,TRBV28,CASRRGSGNTIYF,TGTGCCAGCAGGAGGGGCTCTGGAAACACCATATATTTT
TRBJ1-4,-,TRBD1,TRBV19,CASSLTGGSTVNVF,TGTGCCAGTAGTCTTACAGGGGGTTCTACGGTGAACGTTTTT
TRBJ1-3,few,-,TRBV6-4,CASSETASGNTIYF,TGTGCCAGCAGTGAAACGGCCTCTGGAAACACCATATATTTT
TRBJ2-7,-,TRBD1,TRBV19,CASTAGTGAYEQYF,TGTGCCAGTACCGCGGGGACAGGGGCCTACGAGCAGTACTTC
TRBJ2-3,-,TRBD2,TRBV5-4,CASSSTSGYTDTQYF,TGTGCCAGCAGTTCCACTAGCGGATACACAGATACGCAGTATTTT
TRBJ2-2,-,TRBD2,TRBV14,CASSQGSGSYTGELFF,TGTGCCAGCAGCCAAGGTAGCGGGAGTTACACCGGGGAGCTGTTTTTT
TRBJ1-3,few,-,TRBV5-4,CASSLGIGPSSGNTIYF,TGTGCCAGCAGCTTGGGTATTGGACCGTCCTCTGGAAACACCATATATTTT
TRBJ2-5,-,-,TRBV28,CASSQGVPTQYF,TGTGCCAGCAGCCAAGGGGTTCCGACCCAGTACTTC
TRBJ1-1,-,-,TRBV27,CASSSTRQSRRAFF,TGTGCCAGCAGTTCAACCAGACAGTCGCGACGGGCTTTCTTT
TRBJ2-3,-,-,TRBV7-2,CASSLSLLSDTQYF,TGTGCCAGCAGCTTAAGTCTACTGAGCGATACGCAGTATTTT
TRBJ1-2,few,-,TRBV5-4,CASSFRDSHGYTF,TGTGCCAGCAGCTTCCGGGACTCGCACGGCTACACCTTC
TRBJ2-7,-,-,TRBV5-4,CASSPPKVREQYF,TGTGCCAGCAGCCCACCAAAAGTTCGCGAGCAGTACTTC
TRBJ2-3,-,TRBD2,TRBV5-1,CASRTSGGEADTQYF,TGCGCCAGCAGGACTAGCGGGGGAGAGGCAGATACGCAGTATTTT
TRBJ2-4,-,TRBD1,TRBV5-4,CASSHGTERAKNIQYF,TGTGCCAGCAGCCATGGGACAGAGAGAGCCAAAAACATTCAGTACTTC
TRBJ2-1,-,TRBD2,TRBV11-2,CASSLWTTGTSYNEQFF,TGTGCCAGCAGCTTATGGACCACAGGGACTAGCTACAATGAGCAGTTCTTC
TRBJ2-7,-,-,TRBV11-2,CASSLRQARGWEQYF,TGTGCCAGCAGCTTAAGACAGGCCAGAGGGTGGGAGCAGTACTTC
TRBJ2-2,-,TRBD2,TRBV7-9,CASSPYGRTTGELFF,TGTGCCAGCAGCCCCTACGGGAGGACCACCGGGGAGCTGTTTTTT
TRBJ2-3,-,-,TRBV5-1,CASSSWGGQTGTDTQYF,TGCGCCAGCAGCTCGTGGGGGGGACAGACCGGGACGGATACGCAGTATTTT
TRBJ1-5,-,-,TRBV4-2,CASSQDHGSNQPQHF,TGTGCCAGCAGCCAAGATCATGGTAGCAATCAGCCCCAGCATTTT
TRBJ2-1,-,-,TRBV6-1,CASSEYHLTGLYNEQFF,TGTGCCAGCAGTGAGTACCACCTCACGGGGCTTTACAATGAGCAGTTCTTC
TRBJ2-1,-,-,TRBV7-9,CASSLRPGVGDEQFF,TGTGCCAGCAGCTTACGGCCGGGAGTGGGGGATGAGCAGTTCTTC
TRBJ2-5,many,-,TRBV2,CASRNTLPGEETQYF,TGTGCCAGCAGAAATACGCTCCCGGGAGAAGAGACCCAGTACTTC
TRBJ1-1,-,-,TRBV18,CASSPWGGNTEAFF,TGTGCCAGCTCCCCCTGGGGCGGAAACACTGAAGCTTTCTTT
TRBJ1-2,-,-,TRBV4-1,CASSQVGRSLSGYTF,TGCGCCAGCAGCCAAGTTGGCAGGTCCCTTTCTGGCTACACCTTC